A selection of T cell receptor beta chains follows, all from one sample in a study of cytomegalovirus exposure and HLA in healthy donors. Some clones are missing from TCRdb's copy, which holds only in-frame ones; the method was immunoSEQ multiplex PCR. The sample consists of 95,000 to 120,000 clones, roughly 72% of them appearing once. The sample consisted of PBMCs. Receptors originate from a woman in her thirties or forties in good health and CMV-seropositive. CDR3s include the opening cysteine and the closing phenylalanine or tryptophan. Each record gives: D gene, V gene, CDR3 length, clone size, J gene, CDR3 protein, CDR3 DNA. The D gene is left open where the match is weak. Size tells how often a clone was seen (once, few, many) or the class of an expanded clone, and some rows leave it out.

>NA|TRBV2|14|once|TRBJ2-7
CASREGLLEWEQYF
TGTGCCAGCAGGGAGGGACTGCTAGAATGGGAGCAGTACTTC
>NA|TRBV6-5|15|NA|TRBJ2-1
CASSVWGPSYNEQFF
TGTGCCAGCAGTGTTTGGGGGCCTTCCTACAATGAGCAGTTCTTC
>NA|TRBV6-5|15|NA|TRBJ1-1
CASSTEYRAATEAFF
TGTGCCAGCAGTACGGAATACAGGGCAGCCACTGAAGCTTTCTTT
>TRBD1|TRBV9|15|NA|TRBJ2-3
CASSPGQGSTDTQYF
TGTGCCAGCAGCCCAGGACAGGGTAGCACAGATACGCAGTATTTT
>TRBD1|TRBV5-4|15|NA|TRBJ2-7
CASSPARDRGYEQYF
TGTGCCAGCAGCCCGGCCCGGGACAGGGGTTACGAGCAGTACTTC
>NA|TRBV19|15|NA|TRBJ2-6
CASSIVGTGANVLTF
TGTGCCAGTAGTATAGTCGGGACTGGGGCCAACGTCCTGACTTTC
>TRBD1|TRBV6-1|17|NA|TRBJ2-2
CASSVMPGQGNTGELFF
TGTGCCAGCAGTGTTATGCCGGGACAGGGAAACACCGGGGAGCTGTTTTTT
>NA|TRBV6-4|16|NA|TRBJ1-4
CASRHPEGLPNEKLFF
TGTGCCAGCAGGCACCCCGAGGGCCTACCTAATGAAAAACTGTTTTTT
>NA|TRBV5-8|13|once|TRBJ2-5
CASSLAGAETQYF
TGTGCCAGCAGCTTGGCAGGGGCAGAGACCCAGTACTTC
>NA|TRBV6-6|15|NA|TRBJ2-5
CASSHPSGYQETQYF
TGTGCCAGCAGTCACCCGTCAGGGTACCAAGAGACCCAGTACTTC
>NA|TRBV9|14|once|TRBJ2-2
CASSARTDPGELFF
TGTGCCAGCAGCGCCAGGACAGATCCCGGGGAGCTGTTTTTT
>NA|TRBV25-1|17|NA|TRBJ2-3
CASSITEGVRGTDTQYF
TGTGCCAGCAGTATAACGGAAGGGGTAAGGGGCACAGATACGCAGTATTTT
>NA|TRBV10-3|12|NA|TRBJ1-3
CAIGLSGNTIYF
TGTGCCATCGGCCTCTCTGGAAACACCATATATTTT
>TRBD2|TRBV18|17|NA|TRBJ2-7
CASSPFLGGLDGYEQYF
TGTGCCAGCTCACCTTTTCTCGGGGGGTTGGACGGCTACGAGCAGTACTTC
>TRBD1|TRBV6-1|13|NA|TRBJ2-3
CASSGQGTDTQYF
TGTGCCAGCAGTGGACAGGGAACAGATACGCAGTATTTT
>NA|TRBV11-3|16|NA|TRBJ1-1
CASSAAGALPNTEAFF
TGTGCCAGCAGCGCAGCAGGGGCCCTCCCGAACACTGAAGCTTTCTTT
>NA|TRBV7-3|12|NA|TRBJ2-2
CASSFLTGELFF
TGTGCCAGCAGCTTTCTAACCGGGGAGCTGTTTTTT
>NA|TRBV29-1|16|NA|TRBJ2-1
CSVEGSWTATYNEQFF
TGCAGCGTTGAAGGGTCCTGGACAGCCACCTACAATGAGCAGTTCTTC
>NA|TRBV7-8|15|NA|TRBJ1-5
CASSPTENSNQPQHF
TGTGCCAGCAGCCCTACAGAGAATAGCAATCAGCCCCAGCATTTT
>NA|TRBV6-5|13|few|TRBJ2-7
CASREGHRSEQYF
TGTGCCAGCAGAGAGGGACATCGGAGCGAGCAGTACTTC
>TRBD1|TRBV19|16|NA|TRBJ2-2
CASSFTGGTNTGELFF
TGTGCCAGTAGCTTCACAGGGGGCACTAACACCGGGGAGCTGTTTTTT
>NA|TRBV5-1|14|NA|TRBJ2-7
CASSLVVSSYEQYF
TGCGCCAGCAGCTTGGTGGTCAGCTCCTACGAGCAGTACTTC
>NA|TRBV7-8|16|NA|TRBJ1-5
CASSLANAGSGQPQHF
TGTGCCAGCAGCCTCGCAAATGCAGGGTCTGGTCAGCCCCAGCATTTT
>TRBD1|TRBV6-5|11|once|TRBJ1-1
CASRSDRKAFF
TGTGCCAGCAGGTCGGACAGGAAAGCTTTCTTT
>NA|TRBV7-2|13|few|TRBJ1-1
CASSIQQDTEAFF
TGTGCCAGCAGCATTCAACAGGACACTGAAGCTTTCTTT
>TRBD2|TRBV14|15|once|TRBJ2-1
CASSLAGAPLNEQFF
TGTGCCAGCAGCCTCGCGGGAGCTCCCCTCAATGAGCAGTTCTTC
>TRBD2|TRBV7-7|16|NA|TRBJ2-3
CASSLVGEGQTDTQYF
TGTGCTAGCAGCTTAGTTGGGGAGGGCCAAACAGATACGCAGTATTTT
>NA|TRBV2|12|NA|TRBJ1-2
CASTPQAPRLPF
TGTGCCAGCACCCCCCAGGCCCCTCGGCTCCCCTTC
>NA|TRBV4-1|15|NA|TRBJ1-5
CASSQPDRFNQPQHF
TGCGCCAGCAGCCAACCCGACAGGTTCAATCAGCCCCAGCATTTT
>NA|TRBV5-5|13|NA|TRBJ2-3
CASVRGWADTQYF
TGTGCCAGCGTCAGGGGCTGGGCAGATACGCAGTATTTT
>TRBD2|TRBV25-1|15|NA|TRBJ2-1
CASSLAGADYNEQFF
TGTGCCAGCAGTTTAGCGGGAGCTGACTACAATGAGCAGTTCTTC
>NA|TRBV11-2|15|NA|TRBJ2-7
CASNTQVGLTYEQYF
TGTGCCAGCAATACACAGGTGGGGCTTACCTACGAGCAGTACTTC
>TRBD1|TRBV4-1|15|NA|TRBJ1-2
CASTTQAGGNYGYTF
TGCGCCAGCACAACGCAGGCAGGGGGGAACTATGGCTACACCTTC
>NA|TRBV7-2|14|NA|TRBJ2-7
CASSLAWGLYEQYF
TGTGCCAGCAGCTTAGCGTGGGGCCTTTACGAGCAGTACTTC
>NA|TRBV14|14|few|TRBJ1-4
CASSQGRTNEKLFF
TGTGCCAGCAGCCAGGGCAGAACTAATGAAAAACTGTTTTTT
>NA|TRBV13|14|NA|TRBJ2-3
CASSKGLNTDTQYF
TGTGCCAGCAGCAAGGGACTGAACACAGATACGCAGTATTTT
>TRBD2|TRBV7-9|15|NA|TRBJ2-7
CASSFSGLAGVEQYF
TGTGCCAGCAGCTTCTCGGGACTAGCGGGAGTCGAGCAGTACTTC
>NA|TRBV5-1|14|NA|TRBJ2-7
CASNPPGHSYEQYF
TGCGCCAGCAACCCTCCGGGACATTCCTACGAGCAGTACTTC
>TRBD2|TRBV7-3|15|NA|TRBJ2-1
CASSLVSGGDNEQFF
TGTGCCAGCAGCCTCGTTAGCGGGGGGGACAATGAGCAGTTCTTC
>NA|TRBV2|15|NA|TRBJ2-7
CASSFTGTSLYEQYF
TGTGCCAGCAGTTTCACCGGGACAAGCCTCTACGAGCAGTACTTC